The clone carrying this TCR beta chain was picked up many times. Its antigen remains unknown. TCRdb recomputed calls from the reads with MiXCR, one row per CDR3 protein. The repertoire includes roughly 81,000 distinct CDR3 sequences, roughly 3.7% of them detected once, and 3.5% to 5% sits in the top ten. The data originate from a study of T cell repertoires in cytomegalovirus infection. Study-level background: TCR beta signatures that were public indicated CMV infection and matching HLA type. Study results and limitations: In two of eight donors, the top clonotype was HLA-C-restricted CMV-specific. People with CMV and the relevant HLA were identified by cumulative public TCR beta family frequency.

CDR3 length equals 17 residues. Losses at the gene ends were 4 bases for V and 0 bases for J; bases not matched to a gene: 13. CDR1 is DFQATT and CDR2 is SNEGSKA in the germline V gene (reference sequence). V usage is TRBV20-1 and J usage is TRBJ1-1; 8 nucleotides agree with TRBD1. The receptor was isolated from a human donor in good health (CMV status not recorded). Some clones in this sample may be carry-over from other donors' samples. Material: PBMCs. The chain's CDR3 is CSAILIHGQGLNTEAFF. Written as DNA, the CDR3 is TGCAGTGCTATTCTGATTCATGGACAGGGATTGAACACTGAAGCTTTCTTT.